Detailed here is one T cell receptor (beta chain). This entry is derived from a study of blood T cell repertoires in COVID-19. Some clones are missing from TCRdb's copy, which holds only in-frame ones; the method was immunoSEQ multiplex PCR. This sample has under 500,000 clones, with around 89% found just once. This CDR3 has 16 residues. V shed 2 bases and J 5 bases; nucleotides not matched to a gene: 9. From germline, CDR1 is SGHTA and CDR2 FQGNSA. The TCR sequence derives from a woman in her twenties or thirties with acute or convalescent COVID-19. Source material: peripheral blood. The chain employs TRBV7-2 and TRBJ1-5; 7 bases line up with TRBD1. CDR3 coding DNA: TGTGCCAGCAGCTTATCTCACCCCAGGGGGGATCAGCCCCAGCATTTT. Protein sequence: CASSLSHPRGDQPQHF.